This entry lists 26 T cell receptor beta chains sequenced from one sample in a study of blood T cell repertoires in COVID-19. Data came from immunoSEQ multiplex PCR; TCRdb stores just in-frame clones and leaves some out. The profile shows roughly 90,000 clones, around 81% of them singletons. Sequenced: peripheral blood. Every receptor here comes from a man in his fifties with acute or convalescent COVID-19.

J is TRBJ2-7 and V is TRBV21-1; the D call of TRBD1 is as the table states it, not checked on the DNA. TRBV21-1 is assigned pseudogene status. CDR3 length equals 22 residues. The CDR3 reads CASSVPRDRTSNGASGGYEQYF. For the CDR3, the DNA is TGTGCCAGCAGCGTGCCCCGGGACAGGACTTCCAATGGGGCTAGCGGAGGCTACGAGCAGTACTTC.

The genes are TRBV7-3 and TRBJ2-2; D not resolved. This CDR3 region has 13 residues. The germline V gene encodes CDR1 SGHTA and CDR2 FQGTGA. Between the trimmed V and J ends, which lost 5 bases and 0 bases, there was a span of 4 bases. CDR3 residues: CASSTPNTGELFF. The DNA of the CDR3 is TGTGCCAGCAGCACTCCGAACACCGGGGAGCTGTTTTTT. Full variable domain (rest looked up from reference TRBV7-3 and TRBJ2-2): GAGVSQTPSNKVTEKGKYVELRCDPISGHTALYWYRQSLGQGPEFLIYFQGTGAADDSGLPNDRFFAVRPEGSVSTLKIQRTERGDSAVYLCASSTPNTGELFFGEGSRLTVL.

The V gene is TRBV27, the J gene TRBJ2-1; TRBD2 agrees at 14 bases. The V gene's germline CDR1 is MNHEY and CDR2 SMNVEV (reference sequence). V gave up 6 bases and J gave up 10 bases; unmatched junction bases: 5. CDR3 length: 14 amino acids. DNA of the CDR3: TGTGCCAGCAGGACTAGCGGGAGGGCCTGGGAGCAGTTCTTC. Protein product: CASRTSGRAWEQFF.

The CDR3 here is CASRAQLPSTDTQYF. As DNA, the CDR3 is TGTGCCAGCAGGGCCCAGTTGCCTAGCACAGATACGCAGTATTTT. The chain has TRBV6-6 and TRBJ2-3, with no clear D. The CDR3 contains 15 residues. From germline, CDR1 is MNHNY and CDR2 SVGAGI (reference sequence). Trimming stripped 6 bases from V and 0 bases from J, with 13 bases between.

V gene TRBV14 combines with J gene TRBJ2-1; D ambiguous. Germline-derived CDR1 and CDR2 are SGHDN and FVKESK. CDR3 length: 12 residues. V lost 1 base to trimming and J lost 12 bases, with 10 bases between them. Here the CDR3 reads CASSQGGMRQFF. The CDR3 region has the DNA TGTGCCAGCAGCCAAGGAGGAATGAGGCAGTTCTTC.

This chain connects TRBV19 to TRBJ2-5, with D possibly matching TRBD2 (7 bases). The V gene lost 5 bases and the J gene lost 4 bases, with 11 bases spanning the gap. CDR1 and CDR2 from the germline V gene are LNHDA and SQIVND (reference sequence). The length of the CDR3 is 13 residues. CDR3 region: CASSGGGGETQYF. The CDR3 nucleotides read TGTGCCAGTAGTGGGGGAGGGGGAGAGACCCAGTACTTC.

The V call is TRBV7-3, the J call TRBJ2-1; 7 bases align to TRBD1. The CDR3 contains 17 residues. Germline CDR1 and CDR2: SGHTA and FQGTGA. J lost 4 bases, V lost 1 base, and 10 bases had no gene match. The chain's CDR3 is CASSLSVGPGGYNEQFF. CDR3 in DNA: TGTGCCAGCAGCTTAAGCGTTGGGCCAGGGGGATACAATGAGCAGTTCTTC.

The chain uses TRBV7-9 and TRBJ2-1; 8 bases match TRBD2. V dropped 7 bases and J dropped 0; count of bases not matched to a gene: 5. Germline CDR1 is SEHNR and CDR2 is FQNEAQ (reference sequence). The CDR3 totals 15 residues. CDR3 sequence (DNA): TGTGCCAGCACCCTAAGCGGGAGCTCCTACAATGAGCAGTTCTTC. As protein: CASTLSGSSYNEQFF. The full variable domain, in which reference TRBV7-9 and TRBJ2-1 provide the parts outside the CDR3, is DTGVSQNPRHKITKRGQNVTFRCDPISEHNRLYWYRQTLGQGPEFLTYFQNEAQLEKSRLLSDRFSAERPKGSFSTLEIQRTEQGDSAMYLCASTLSGSSYNEQFFGPGTRLTVL.

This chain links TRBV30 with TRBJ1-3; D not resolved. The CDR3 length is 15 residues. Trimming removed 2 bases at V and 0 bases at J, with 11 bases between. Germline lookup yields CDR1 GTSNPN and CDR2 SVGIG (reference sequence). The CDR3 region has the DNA TGTGCCTGGAGTCCTCAGCGAGACTCTGGAAACACCATATATTTT. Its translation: CAWSPQRDSGNTIYF.

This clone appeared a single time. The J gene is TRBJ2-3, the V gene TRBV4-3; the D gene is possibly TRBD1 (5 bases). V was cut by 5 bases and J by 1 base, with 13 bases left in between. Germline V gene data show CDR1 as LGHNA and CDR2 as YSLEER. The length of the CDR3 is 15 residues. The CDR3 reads CASSTQGVGTDTQYF. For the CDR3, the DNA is TGCGCCAGCAGCACACAAGGGGTGGGCACAGATACGCAGTATTTT.

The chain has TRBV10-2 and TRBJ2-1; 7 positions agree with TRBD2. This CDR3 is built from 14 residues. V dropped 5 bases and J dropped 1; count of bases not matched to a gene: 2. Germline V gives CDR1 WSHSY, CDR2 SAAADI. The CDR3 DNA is TGCGCCAGCAGTCTAGCGGATTCCTACAATGAGCAGTTCTTC. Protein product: CASSLADSYNEQFF.

The CDR3 spells CASSQPSGGVNEQYF. The CDR3 nucleotides read TGCGCCAGCAGCCAACCCTCAGGAGGGGTCAACGAGCAGTACTTC. The rearrangement links TRBV4-3 to TRBJ2-7; possible D gene TRBD2, 6 bases. The CDR3 consists of 15 residues. Trimming took 2 bases from V and 5 from J, leaving 16 bases between them. Germline V lookup: CDR1 LGHNA, CDR2 YSLEER.

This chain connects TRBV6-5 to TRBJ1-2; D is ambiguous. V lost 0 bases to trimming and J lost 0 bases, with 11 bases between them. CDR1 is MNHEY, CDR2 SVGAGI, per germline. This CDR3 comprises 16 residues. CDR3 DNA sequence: TGTGCCAGCAGTTACTCTCCCCGTTCCGCTAACTATGGCTACACCTTC. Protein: CASSYSPRSANYGYTF.

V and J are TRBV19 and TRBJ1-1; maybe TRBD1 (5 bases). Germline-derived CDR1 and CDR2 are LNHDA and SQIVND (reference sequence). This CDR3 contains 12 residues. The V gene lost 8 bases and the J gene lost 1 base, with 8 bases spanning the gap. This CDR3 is CASLQANTEAFF. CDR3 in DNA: TGTGCCAGTTTACAGGCGAACACTGAAGCTTTCTTT.

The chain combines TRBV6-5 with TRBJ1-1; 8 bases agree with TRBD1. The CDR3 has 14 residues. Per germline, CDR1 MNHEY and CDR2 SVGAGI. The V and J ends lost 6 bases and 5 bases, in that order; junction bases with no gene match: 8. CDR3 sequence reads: CASSPDRERTEAFF. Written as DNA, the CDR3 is TGTGCCAGCAGCCCGGACAGGGAGAGGACTGAAGCTTTCTTT.

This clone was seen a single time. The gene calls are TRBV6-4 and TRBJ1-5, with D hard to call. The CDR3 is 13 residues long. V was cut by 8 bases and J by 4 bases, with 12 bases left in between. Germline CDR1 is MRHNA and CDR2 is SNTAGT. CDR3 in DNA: TGTGCCAGCGTCCTGGGAGGGAATCAGCCCCAGCATTTT. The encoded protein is CASVLGGNQPQHF.

The CDR3, as DNA: TGCGCCAGCAGCTCGGGACAGCGCAATCAGCCCCAGCATTTT. It specifies CASSSGQRNQPQHF. The chain carries TRBV4-1 and TRBJ1-5, with TRBD1 identical over 7 bases. Trimming at V came to 5 bases and at J to 2 bases, leaving 3 bases not matched to a gene. There are 14 residues in the CDR3. Looked up from germline, CDR1 is MGHRA and CDR2 is YSYEKL.

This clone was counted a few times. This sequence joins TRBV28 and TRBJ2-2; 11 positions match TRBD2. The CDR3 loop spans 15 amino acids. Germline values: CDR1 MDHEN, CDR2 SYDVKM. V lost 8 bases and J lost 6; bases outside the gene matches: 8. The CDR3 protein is CASGETSGIPGELFF. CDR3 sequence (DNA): TGTGCCAGCGGAGAGACTAGCGGGATTCCCGGGGAGCTGTTTTTT.

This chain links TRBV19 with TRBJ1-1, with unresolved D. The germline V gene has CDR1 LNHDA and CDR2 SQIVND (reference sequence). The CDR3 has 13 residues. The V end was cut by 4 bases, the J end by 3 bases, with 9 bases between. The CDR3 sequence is CASSTSPDTEAFF. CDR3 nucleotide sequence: TGTGCCAGTAGTACCTCCCCGGACACTGAAGCTTTCTTT.

CDR3 protein: CASSWDRVNTEAFF. The CDR3 DNA reads as TGTGCCAGCAGCTGGGACAGGGTGAACACTGAAGCTTTCTTT. V gene TRBV5-5 combines with J gene TRBJ1-1; 9 bases agree with TRBD1. This CDR3 contains 14 residues. In germline, CDR1 is SGHKS, CDR2 YYEKEE (reference sequence). Trimming at V came to 3 bases and at J to 0 bases, leaving 0 bases not matched to a gene.

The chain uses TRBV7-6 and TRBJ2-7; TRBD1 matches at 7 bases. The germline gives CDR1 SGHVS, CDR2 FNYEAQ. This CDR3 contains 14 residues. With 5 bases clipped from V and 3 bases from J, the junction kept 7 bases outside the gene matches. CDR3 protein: CASSTGDVGYEQYF. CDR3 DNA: TGTGCCAGCAGCACAGGGGACGTTGGCTACGAGCAGTACTTC.

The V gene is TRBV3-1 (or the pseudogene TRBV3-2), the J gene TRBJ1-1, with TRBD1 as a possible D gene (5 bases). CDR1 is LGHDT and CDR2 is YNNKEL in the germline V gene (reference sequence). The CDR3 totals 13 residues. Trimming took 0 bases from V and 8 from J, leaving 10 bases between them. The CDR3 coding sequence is TGTGCCAGCAGCCAAGATGACCAGGGCGAAGCTTTCTTT. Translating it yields CASSQDDQGEAFF.

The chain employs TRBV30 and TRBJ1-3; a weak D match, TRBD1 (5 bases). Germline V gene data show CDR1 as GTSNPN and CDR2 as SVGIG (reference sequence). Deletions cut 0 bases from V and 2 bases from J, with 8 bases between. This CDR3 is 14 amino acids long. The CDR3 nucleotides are TGTGCCTGGAGTGTCTCGGGGGCTGGAAACACCATATATTTT. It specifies CAWSVSGAGNTIYF.

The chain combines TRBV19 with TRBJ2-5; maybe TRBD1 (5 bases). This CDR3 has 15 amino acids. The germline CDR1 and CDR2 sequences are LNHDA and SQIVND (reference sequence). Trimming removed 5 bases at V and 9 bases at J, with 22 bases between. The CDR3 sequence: CASSPQIGSQGAQYF. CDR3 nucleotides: TGTGCCAGTAGTCCCCAGATCGGTTCCCAAGGGGCCCAGTACTTC.

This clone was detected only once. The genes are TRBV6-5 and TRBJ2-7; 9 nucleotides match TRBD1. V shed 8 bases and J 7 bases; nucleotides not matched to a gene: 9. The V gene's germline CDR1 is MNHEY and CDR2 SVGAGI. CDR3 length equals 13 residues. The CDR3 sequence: CASGDRVFGEQYF. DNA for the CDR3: TGTGCCAGCGGGGACAGGGTATTTGGGGAGCAGTACTTC.

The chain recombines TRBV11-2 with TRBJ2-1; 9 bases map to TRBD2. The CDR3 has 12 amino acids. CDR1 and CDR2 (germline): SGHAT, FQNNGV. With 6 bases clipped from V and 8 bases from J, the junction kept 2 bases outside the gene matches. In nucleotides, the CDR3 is TGTGCCAGCAGGCGCGGGGGGGATGAGCAGTTCTTC. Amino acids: CASRRGGDEQFF.